The 32 T cell receptor beta chains presented below share a single source sample, sequenced in a study of Graves' ophthalmopathy and Graves' hyperthyroidism. Amplifying from RNA transcripts, the study obtained TCR beta CDR3 regions. RT-PCR was first run with HTBI primers, then multiplex PCR in a second round. TCRdb re-derived calls from the multiplex PCR reads in MiXCR, one entry per CDR3 protein. The sample holds over 650,000 distinct CDR3 sequences, approximately 39% seen once. Sequenced material: peripheral blood. These receptors were taken from an adult man with Graves' ophthalmopathy.

V and J are TRBV9 and TRBJ2-5; possibly TRBD1 for D (6 bases). Germline CDR1 and CDR2: SGDLS and YYNGEE. Trimming took 0 bases from V and 3 from J, leaving 12 bases between them. The CDR3 is 15 residues long. CDR3 sequence (DNA): TGTGCCAGCAGCGTAGAACAGGGTTTGAAAGAGACCCAGTACTTC. Residues: CASSVEQGLKETQYF.

This clonotype showed up many times. The CDR3 is CASSFAGGRYEQYF. In nucleotides, the CDR3 is TGTGCCAGCAGCTTTGCTGGGGGGCGCTACGAGCAGTACTTC. The gene calls are TRBV7-3 and TRBJ2-7; D is tentatively TRBD1 or TRBD2 (6 bases each). The CDR3 extends over 14 amino acids. Germline V lookup: CDR1 SGHTA, CDR2 FQGTGA. Trimming removed 3 bases from V and 3 bases from J, with 12 bases in between.

Only a few counts were recorded for this clonotype. This chain connects TRBV12-3 or TRBV12-4 to TRBJ2-2; a weak D match, TRBD1 (6 bases). The CDR3 loop spans 14 amino acids. Between the trimmed V and J ends, which lost 8 bases and 0 bases, there was a span of 10 bases. CDR3 in amino acids: CASGTGSNTGELFF. The CDR3 coding sequence is TGTGCCAGCGGAACAGGGTCGAACACCGGGGAGCTGTTTTTT.

This clonotype was seen many times. As DNA, the CDR3 is TGCGCCAGCAGCAAGGGAGGGAGCTCCTACGAGCAGTACTTC. Protein product: CASSKGGSSYEQYF. This chain links TRBV5-1 with TRBJ2-7; 7 nucleotides align to TRBD2. Germline V lookup: CDR1 SGHRS, CDR2 YFSETQ. The CDR3 loop spans 14 amino acids. The ends lost 4 bases at V and 0 bases at J; junction bases unmatched: 4.

This clonotype was detected ten times or more. The CDR3 nucleotides read TGTGCCGCAACCGGGACAGTCCTCTACGAGCAGTACTTC. This gives the protein CAATGTVLYEQYF. V is TRBV10-3 and J is TRBJ2-7; 7 bases are shared with TRBD1. CDR1 ENHRY and CDR2 SYGVKD come from the germline V gene. The length of the CDR3 is 13 residues. J gave up 3 bases and V 11 bases, and 10 bases lay outside the gene matches.

The chain carries TRBV10-3 and TRBJ1-2; 7 nucleotides match TRBD1. Germline values: CDR1 ENHRY, CDR2 SYGVKD. Germline trimming cut 6 bases from V and 2 bases from J; bases unmatched to any gene: 6. The CDR3 contains 14 residues. CDR3: CAISLGGVNYGYTF. The CDR3 nucleotides read TGTGCCATCAGCTTAGGGGGCGTCAACTATGGCTACACCTTC.

This chain joins TRBV20-1 and TRBJ2-5; 7 bases fit TRBD1. Germline-derived CDR1 and CDR2 are DFQATT and SNEGSKA (reference sequence). J lost 7 bases, V lost 5 bases, and 13 bases had no gene match. CDR3 length: 14 residues. CDR3 region: CSAPKQGVRVTQYF. Written as DNA, the CDR3 is TGCAGTGCTCCAAAGCAGGGGGTTCGGGTGACCCAGTACTTC.

This clonotype has ten or more counts. The chain combines TRBV15 with TRBJ1-2; tentative D call: TRBD1 (6 bases). In germline, CDR1 is LNHNV, CDR2 YYDKDF (reference sequence). Trimming took 1 base from V and 3 from J, leaving 12 bases between them. The CDR3 runs 15 residues. This CDR3 reads CATSRVGRGDYGYTF. CDR3 nucleotides: TGTGCCACCAGCAGAGTGGGCAGGGGTGACTATGGCTACACCTTC.

In this sample, this clonotype turned up a few times. V is TRBV5-1 and J is TRBJ2-7; 7 bases are a match to TRBD2. Germline CDR1 reads SGHRS; CDR2 reads YFSETQ. V lost 0 bases to trimming and J lost 7 bases; unmatched junction nucleotides: 13. This CDR3 is 16 amino acids long. For the CDR3, the DNA is TGCGCCAGCAGCTTGGTCCCAGCGGGGCCTGGGGGGGAGCAGTACTTC. It yields the protein CASSLVPAGPGGEQYF.

This clonotype occurred many times. The rearrangement links TRBV5-1 to TRBJ1-4, with 7 bases aligning to TRBD1. Germline assignment: CDR1 SGHRS and CDR2 YFSETQ. Trimming at V came to 4 bases and at J to 4 bases, leaving 7 bases not matched to a gene. CDR3 length: 15 residues. The CDR3 coding sequence is TGCGCCAGCAGCACTGGACAGGCGAATAATGAAAAACTGTTTTTT. This sequence encodes CASSTGQANNEKLFF.

With regard to this clonotype: A much larger clone is a single base away; this may be a read error. The rearrangement uses TRBV20-1 and TRBJ2-7, with D hard to call. This CDR3 spans 11 amino acids. Germline CDR1 and CDR2: DFQATT and SNEGSKA (reference sequence). CDR3 DNA sequence: TGCAGTGCGGCAGAAAACTACAAGCAGTACTTC. Translated, it gives CSAAENYKQYF.

This clonotype was observed a few times. The J gene is TRBJ2-7, the V gene TRBV4-1, with D perhaps TRBD2 (5 bases). The CDR3 consists of 15 residues. Germline CDR1 and CDR2: MGHRA and YSYEKL. V was trimmed by 2 bases and J by 0 bases, leaving 11 bases between them. Here the CDR3 DNA reads TGCGCCAGCAGCCAAAGCGGCTCGTCCTCCTACGAGCAGTACTTC. Translation: CASSQSGSSSYEQYF.

This clonotype has at least ten counts. The V call is TRBV12-3 or TRBV12-4, the J call TRBJ2-5; TRBD2 aligns across 7 bases. The V and J ends lost 6 bases and 5 bases, in that order; junction bases with no gene match: 12. CDR3 length equals 15 residues. This CDR3 is CASSTGGSMEETQYF. The CDR3 region has the DNA TGTGCCAGCAGCACTGGCGGGAGTATGGAGGAGACCCAGTACTTC.

A few counts support this clonotype. The CDR3 region has the DNA TGTGCCTGGCAGACGAGGGTATATGGCTACACCTTC. Protein sequence: CAWQTRVYGYTF. V gene TRBV30 combines with J gene TRBJ1-2; D gene uncertain. The V gene's germline CDR1 is GTSNPN and CDR2 SVGIG (reference sequence). There are 12 residues in the CDR3. V was clipped by 5 bases and J by 5 bases, with 12 bases between them.

This clonotype was detected only a few times. The chain uses TRBV12-3 or TRBV12-4 and TRBJ1-4, with 9 bases that match TRBD1. The ends lost 1 base at V and 8 bases at J; junction bases unmatched: 5. This CDR3 has 15 residues. The CDR3 region is CASSLGDRAGEKLFF. The CDR3 region has the DNA TGTGCCAGCAGTTTAGGGGACAGGGCTGGGGAAAAACTGTTTTTT.

For this clonotype: The junction differs from germline at one of its ends, possibly a read error. V and J are TRBV5-4 and TRBJ2-5; 8 bases line up with TRBD1. There are 14 residues in the CDR3. CDR1 and CDR2 from the germline V gene are SGHNT and YYREEE (reference sequence). CDR3 nucleotide sequence: TGTGCCAGCAGTTTGGACAGGGTAGGGAAGACCCAGTACTTC. It encodes CASSLDRVGKTQYF.

Comment on this clonotype: A read error may produce the germline difference seen at one junction end. The J gene is TRBJ1-1, the V gene TRBV29-1; possible D gene TRBD1, 5 bases. This CDR3 is built from 14 residues. Germline loops: CDR1 SQVTM, CDR2 ANQGSEA. This CDR3 is CAWIPHARQTEAFF. The CDR3 region has the DNA TGTGCCTGGATCCCACACGCAAGACAGACTGAAGCTTTCTTT.

This clonotype came up a few times. The CDR3 region has the DNA TGTGCCAGTAGTATGAGTGGGACAGGACGAGACCAAGAGACCCAGTACTTC. This gives the protein CASSMSGTGRDQETQYF. The chain couples TRBV19 to TRBJ2-5, with 8 nucleotides matching TRBD1. The germline V gene encodes CDR1 LNHDA and CDR2 SQIVND (reference sequence). CDR3 length equals 17 residues. V shed 3 bases, J shed 0 bases, and the junction held 9 bases outside the gene matches. The full variable domain, its missing parts supplied by reference TRBV19 and TRBJ2-5, is DGGITQSPKYLFRKEGQNVTLSCEQNLNHDAMYWYRQDPGQGLRLIYYSQIVNDFQKGDIAEGYSVSREKKESFPLTVTSAQKNPTAFYLCASSMSGTGRDQETQYFGPGTRLLVL.

This clonotype was recorded at least ten times. The chain joins TRBV6-1 to TRBJ2-5, with TRBD1 matching over 9 bases. The CDR3 covers 12 residues. Germline V gives CDR1 MNHNS, CDR2 SASEGT. J gave up 5 bases and V 6 bases, and 1 base lay outside the gene matches. The CDR3 region has the DNA TGTGCCAGCAGAGGGACAGGGGAGACCCAGTACTTC. Residues: CASRGTGETQYF.

A note on this clonotype: This may arise from a read error, as a much more abundant clone is one base away. This sequence joins TRBV12-3 or TRBV12-4 and TRBJ1-5; 9 bases align to TRBD1. The CDR3 contains 15 residues. The CDR3 reads CANSPGQGVQQPQHF. CDR3 DNA sequence: TGTGCCAACAGTCCGGGACAGGGTGTACAGCAGCCCCAGCATTTT.

Notes on this clonotype: It may be a read error: a sequence one base away is much more abundant. The chain couples TRBV5-4 to TRBJ2-5, with 10 bases lining up with TRBD2. The CDR3 has 16 residues. CDR1 is SGHNT and CDR2 is YYREEE in the germline V gene (reference sequence). CDR3 protein: CASSSGLAEAQETQDF. The CDR3 DNA follows: TGTGCCAGCAGCTCCGGACTAGCGGAAGCACAAGAGACCCAGGACTTC.

This clonotype was seen only once. The J gene is TRBJ1-2, the V gene TRBV6-5; D remains ambiguous. Germline V gene lookup returns CDR1 MNHEY and CDR2 SVGAGI. Trimming left V 5 bases short and J 6 bases short, with 16 bases between. The CDR3 length is 14 residues. CDR3 DNA sequence: TGTGCCAGCAGTCACACCTTCTGGGAGAATGGCTACACCTTC. Translating it yields CASSHTFWENGYTF.

The rearrangement uses TRBV2 and TRBJ1-6; TRBD1 aligns across 9 bases. This CDR3 comprises 16 residues. V lost 6 bases to trimming and J lost 5 bases; unmatched junction nucleotides: 8. Germline CDR1 reads SNHLY; CDR2 reads FYNNEI. CDR3 sequence reads: CASRGPGQGHNSPLHF. Written as DNA, the CDR3 is TGTGCCAGCAGGGGGCCGGGACAGGGCCATAATTCACCCCTCCACTTT.

The chain recombines TRBV7-9 with TRBJ1-1, with D possibly TRBD1 on 5 matching bases. The V end was cut by 1 base, the J end by 5 bases, with 14 bases between. Germline CDR1 SEHNR, CDR2 FQNEAQ (reference sequence). The CDR3 sequence is 15 residues long. CDR3 loop: CASSLDPAGLTEAFF. The CDR3 region has the DNA TGTGCCAGCAGCTTAGACCCGGCAGGGTTAACTGAAGCTTTCTTT.

This sequence joins TRBV9 and TRBJ1-4; weak D call: TRBD1 (5 bases). V was trimmed by 5 bases and J by 0 bases, leaving 14 bases between them. The germline V gene has CDR1 SGDLS and CDR2 YYNGEE. This CDR3 is built from 16 residues. CDR3 sequence: CASSTRWGTTNEKLFF. The CDR3 bases are TGTGCCAGCAGTACCCGATGGGGGACAACTAATGAAAAACTGTTTTTT.

This clonotype showed up just a few times. The V gene is TRBV13, the J gene TRBJ2-5, with D maybe TRBD2 (6 bases). The length of the CDR3 is 17 residues. The V gene's germline CDR1 is PRHDT and CDR2 FYEKMQ (reference sequence). V was cut by 5 bases and J by 3 bases, with 22 bases left in between. Here the CDR3 reads CASSTPPPGVTEETQYF. As DNA, the CDR3 is TGTGCCAGCAGCACACCCCCTCCGGGGGTAACCGAAGAGACCCAGTACTTC. Full variable domain (remainder filled in from reference TRBV13 and TRBJ2-5): AAGVIQSPRHLIKEKRETATLKCYPIPRHDTVYWYQQGPGQDPQFLISFYEKMQSDKGSIPDRFSAQQFSDYHSELNMSSLELGDSALYFCASSTPPPGVTEETQYFGPGTRLLVL.

With respect to this clonotype: A much larger clone differs by one base, so this may be a read error. The rearrangement uses TRBV7-2 and TRBJ1-2, with 7 bases fitting TRBD1. With V trimmed by 5 bases and J by 2 bases, 11 bases remained unmatched. The CDR3 has 16 amino acids. Germline CDR1 reads SGHTA; CDR2 reads FQGNSA. CDR3 in DNA: TGTACCAGCAGCCAACCACCAACACAGGGGAACTATGGCTACACCTTC. Its protein is CTSSQPPTQGNYGYTF.

This sequence joins TRBV19 and TRBJ2-2; TRBD1 matches 8 bases. The CDR3 totals 17 residues. Germline V CDR1 and CDR2: LNHDA, SQIVND (reference sequence). Trimming cost V 5 bases and J 4 bases; bases outside gene matches: 12. CDR3 sequence: CASSPQRTGRVTGELFF. The CDR3 DNA reads TGTGCCAGTAGTCCGCAGAGGACAGGGCGGGTCACCGGGGAGCTGTTTTTT.

The rearrangement uses TRBV7-9 and TRBJ1-6; 7 bases agree with TRBD1. Germline V lookup: CDR1 SEHNR, CDR2 FQNEAQ (reference sequence). This CDR3 spans 16 amino acids. V lost 5 bases and J lost 6; bases outside the gene matches: 10. The chain's CDR3 is CASSRLGDSINSPLHF. For the CDR3, the DNA is TGTGCCAGCAGCCGATTAGGGGACAGCATTAATTCACCCCTCCACTTT.

A remark on this clonotype: The junction does not match germline at one end; this may be a read error. The J gene is TRBJ1-1, the V gene TRBV7-9, with D unclear. Germline values: CDR1 SEHNR, CDR2 FQNEAQ (reference sequence). The CDR3 is 15 residues long. The CDR3 DNA reads as TGTGCCGGCAGCTTAGGATCTTTGGAGAACACTGAAGCTTTCTTT. Amino acids: CAGSLGSLENTEAFF.

With regard to this clonotype: In this CDR3 the conserved last residue, phenylalanine or tryptophan, is missing, so a read error is likely. The rearrangement joins TRBV7-9 to TRBJ2-5; D gene unclear. The germline CDR1 and CDR2 sequences are SEHNR and FQNEAQ (reference sequence). Trimming took off 5 bases at V and 2 bases at J, with 15 bases between the two ends. The length of the CDR3 is 15 residues. The CDR3: CASSHLSATQETQYL. In DNA form, the CDR3 reads TGTGCCAGCAGCCACCTCTCGGCGACTCAAGAGACCCAGTACCTC.

This chain uses TRBV7-6 with TRBJ1-2; 10 bases agree with TRBD1. Germline trimming cut 5 bases from V and 4 bases from J; bases unmatched to any gene: 7. CDR1 and CDR2 from the germline V gene are SGHVS and FNYEAQ. CDR3 length: 15 residues. The CDR3 DNA is TGTGCCAGCAGCCTTCAGACAGGGGGCGGCTATGGCTACACCTTC. Protein sequence: CASSLQTGGGYGYTF. Together with reference TRBV7-6 and TRBJ1-2, the CDR3 gives the full variable domain: GAGVSQSPRYKVTKRGQDVALRCDPISGHVSLYWYRQALGQGPEFLTYFNYEAQQDKSGLPNDRFSAERPEGSISTLTIQRTEQRDSAMYRCASSLQTGGGYGYTFGSGTRLTVV.